The entry below gives a single T cell receptor beta chain sequence along with its context. The data were obtained in a study of T-cell memory formation after mild COVID-19. Overall study: TCR clustering was largely donor specific.

TCRdb fed the 5' RACE reads into MiXCR, producing one record per CDR3 protein. The sample has under 450,000 distinct CDR3 sequences, roughly a quarter seen once; the top ten hold about 12%. In germline, CDR1 is SQVTM, CDR2 ANQGSEA. Trimming shortened V by 2 bases and J by 0 bases, and 10 bases separated the two germline ends. The CDR3 contains 15 residues. The sequence was collected from an adult woman who had mild COVID-19 (a few samples of this study predate the infection). Cell type and time point are not known. Sequencing was carried out using PBMCs or a T cell subset sorted from them (not recorded which). V gene TRBV29-1 combines with J gene TRBJ2-2; D ambiguous. For the CDR3, the DNA is TGCAGCGTTGAATGGGCAGCACCGAACACCGGGGAGCTGTTTTTT. Protein sequence: CSVEWAAPNTGELFF.